These 14 T cell receptor beta chains were sequenced from one sample in a study of blood T cell repertoires in COVID-19. Assay: immunoSEQ multiplex PCR; the TCRdb copy retains only in-frame clones and omits some. The table includes 250,000 or so clones, more than 85% detected once. The specimen was PBMCs or T cells enriched from blood (not recorded which). These TCRs come from a woman aged 45 to 65 who had recovered from COVID-19.

The V call is TRBV5-1, the J call TRBJ2-3; tentatively, D is TRBD2 (6 bases). The CDR3 spans 16 residues. V was clipped by 1 base and J by 4 bases, with 16 bases between them. CDR1 and CDR2 from the germline V gene are SGHRS and YFSETQ. This chain's CDR3 is CASSLTTGEGSDTQYF. The CDR3, as DNA: TGCGCCAGCAGCTTGACGACGGGAGAGGGGTCAGATACGCAGTATTTT.

This chain joins TRBV6-5 and TRBJ1-4; maybe TRBD1 (5 bases). V lost 3 bases to trimming and J lost 4 bases, with 9 bases between them. CDR3 size: 14 residues. The germline CDR1 and CDR2 sequences are MNHEY and SVGAGI. DNA of the CDR3: TGTGCCAGCAGTTATGGACAAAGTAATGAAAAACTGTTTTTT. Encoded protein: CASSYGQSNEKLFF.

The V gene is TRBV7-3, the J gene TRBJ2-7, with D possibly matching TRBD2 (5 bases). Trimming took 1 base from V and 4 from J, leaving 11 bases between them. The germline V gene encodes CDR1 SGHTA and CDR2 FQGTGA. This CDR3 has 14 amino acids. The CDR3 is CASSLSPGGYEQYF. DNA for the CDR3: TGTGCCAGCAGCTTAAGCCCTGGAGGTTACGAGCAGTACTTC.

CDR3 coding DNA: TGTGCCAGCGGTGGGACAGGCAGCTCCTACGAGCAGTACTTC. Residues: CASGGTGSSYEQYF. The chain uses TRBV28 and TRBJ2-7; 8 nucleotides line up with TRBD1. The CDR3 is made up of 14 amino acids. Germline CDR1 is MDHEN and CDR2 is SYDVKM. V lost 8 bases and J lost 0; bases outside the gene matches: 6.

The chain joins TRBV4-1 to TRBJ1-3, with D possibly being TRBD1 (5 bases). The V end was cut by 1 base, the J end by 2 bases, with 15 bases between. This CDR3 is built from 17 residues. Germline V gene data show CDR1 as MGHRA and CDR2 as YSYEKL. CDR3: CASSQVSSGVAGNTIYF. The CDR3 bases are TGCGCCAGCAGCCAAGTCAGTTCGGGGGTGGCTGGAAACACCATATATTTT.

V gene TRBV2 combines with J gene TRBJ2-1; D not certain. Germline V gives CDR1 SNHLY, CDR2 FYNNEI. Between the trimmed V and J ends, which lost 6 bases and 9 bases, there was a span of 18 bases. The CDR3 runs 14 residues. The CDR3 loop reads CASRVSSLTGEQFF. CDR3 in DNA: TGTGCCAGCAGGGTCTCCTCTCTCACTGGTGAGCAGTTCTTC.

V and J are TRBV28 and TRBJ2-7; 7 bases are shared with TRBD1. Germline values: CDR1 MDHEN, CDR2 SYDVKM. The V and J ends lost 6 bases and 1 base, in that order; junction bases with no gene match: 9. The CDR3 contains 15 residues. CDR3 region: CASRHRRDRSYEQYF. The CDR3 DNA reads TGTGCCAGCAGACACCGACGGGACAGATCCTACGAGCAGTACTTC. Full variable domain (remainder filled in from reference TRBV28 and TRBJ2-7): DVKVTQSSRYLVKRTGEKVFLECVQDMDHENMFWYRQDPGLGLRLIYFSYDVKMKEKGDIPEGYSVSREKKERFSLILESASTNQTSMYLCASRHRRDRSYEQYFGPGTRLTVT.

The chain combines TRBV5-1 with TRBJ2-1, with 9 nucleotides matching TRBD2. V lost 5 bases, J lost 0 bases, and 3 bases stayed unmatched. CDR1 and CDR2 from the germline V gene are SGHRS and YFSETQ. This CDR3 is built from 15 residues. The DNA of the CDR3 is TGCGCCAGCAGACGGCGGGAGGGCTCCTACAATGAGCAGTTCTTC. Translation gives CASRRREGSYNEQFF.

The chain carries TRBV7-8 and TRBJ1-5, with D tentatively TRBD1 (6 bases). CDR1 and CDR2 from the germline V gene are SGHVS and FQNEAQ. V gave up 5 bases and J gave up 6 bases, with 11 bases separating them. The CDR3 runs 13 residues. CDR3 sequence reads: CASSSRDIQPQHF. CDR3 DNA: TGTGCCAGCAGCAGCCGGGACATTCAGCCCCAGCATTTT.

The CDR3 nucleotides are TGTGCCAGCAGTGAAGCGAACTCCCGTTCGCCCCTCCACTTT. It is translated as CASSEANSRSPLHF. The chain has TRBV6-1 and TRBJ1-6; D unresolved. Trimming left V 0 bases short and J 13 bases short, with 13 bases between. CDR3 length: 14 residues. Germline V lookup: CDR1 MNHNS, CDR2 SASEGT.

This chain links TRBV12-5 with TRBJ1-2, with D unresolved. The CDR3 covers 13 residues. V lost 2 bases, J lost 4 bases, and 8 bases lay in between. Germline assignment: CDR1 LGHNT and CDR2 FRNRAP. CDR3 sequence (DNA): TGTGCTAGTGGTTTGCCCCCGCGCTATGGCTACACCTTC. This gives the protein CASGLPPRYGYTF.

Only a few counts were recorded for this clone. The rearrangement uses TRBV19 and TRBJ2-5, with D unresolved. The CDR3 spans 13 residues. Germline CDR1 and CDR2: LNHDA and SQIVND (reference sequence). V shed 4 bases and J shed 2 bases, with 8 bases lying between them. The CDR3 reads CASSTVGQETQYF. CDR3 DNA sequence: TGTGCCAGTAGTACTGTCGGTCAAGAGACCCAGTACTTC.

This clone has just a few counts. J is TRBJ2-2 and V is TRBV6-4; no definite D call. The CDR3 runs to 13 residues. Trimming took off 5 bases at V and 1 base at J, with 5 bases between the two ends. The V gene's germline CDR1 is MRHNA and CDR2 SNTAGT. The CDR3 sequence: CASSSGNTGELFF. As DNA, the CDR3 is TGTGCCAGCAGTTCAGGGAACACCGGGGAGCTGTTTTTT.

The chain recombines TRBV2 with TRBJ1-2; unclear D gene. The CDR3 extends over 17 amino acids. Trimming removed 7 bases from V and 4 bases from J, with 25 bases in between. Germline V CDR1 and CDR2: SNHLY, FYNNEI. This CDR3 is CASTGRSESLAVYGYTF. For the CDR3, the DNA is TGTGCCAGCACGGGGAGATCCGAATCCCTGGCTGTCTATGGCTACACCTTC.